Below, 29 T cell receptor beta chains from the same sample are listed, as sequenced in a study of identical twins. TCRdb processed the 5' RACE reads anew with MiXCR; each CDR3 protein has one entry. The sample shows around 960,000 distinct CDR3 sequences, around an eighth of them seen only once. In addition, the sample was reused for a study of yellow fever vaccine responses in identical twins.

The sample comprised PBMCs. These receptors were collected from a woman between 18 and 29 years old in good health.

This clonotype was detected a few times. J is TRBJ2-1 and V is TRBV7-2; TRBD2 aligns across 8 bases. The CDR3 extends over 12 amino acids. Per the germline V gene, CDR1 is SGHTA and CDR2 is FQGNSA. The V and J ends lost 1 base and 11 bases, in that order; junction bases with no gene match: 1. As DNA, the CDR3 is TGTGCCAGCAGCTTAGAGCGGGAGAAGCAGTTCTTC. Translation gives CASSLEREKQFF.

V usage is TRBV12-3 or TRBV12-4 and J usage is TRBJ2-1; 8 positions agree with TRBD2. This CDR3 comprises 14 residues. With 8 bases clipped from V and 3 bases from J, the junction kept 6 bases outside the gene matches. This chain's CDR3 is CASFLAGLYNEQFF. As DNA, the CDR3 is TGTGCCAGCTTCCTAGCGGGCCTCTACAATGAGCAGTTCTTC.

The gene calls are TRBV25-1 and TRBJ1-1, with D unresolved. The CDR3 totals 12 residues. V lost 2 bases, J lost 3 bases, and 4 bases lay in between. CDR1 is MGHDK, CDR2 SYGVNS, per germline. CDR3 region: CASSERDTEAFF. In DNA, the CDR3 is TGTGCCAGCAGTGAACGGGACACTGAAGCTTTCTTT.

This clonotype was seen a handful of times. This chain joins TRBV5-1 and TRBJ2-5; TRBD2 aligns across 10 bases. Per the germline V gene, CDR1 is SGHRS and CDR2 is YFSETQ. The CDR3 has 17 amino acids. V trimming: 0 bases; J trimming: 1 base; junction bases outside the gene matches: 6. Written as DNA, the CDR3 is TGCGCCAGCAGCTTGGGACTAGCGGGTACTTCCCAAGAGACCCAGTACTTC. Its translation: CASSLGLAGTSQETQYF.

This clonotype came up many times. The J gene is TRBJ2-2, the V gene TRBV12-3 or TRBV12-4, with TRBD2 as a possible D gene (7 bases). V gave up 6 bases and J gave up 6 bases, with 17 bases separating them. The CDR3 runs to 15 residues. CDR3 residues: CASRPWGGLSGELFF. The CDR3, as DNA: TGTGCCAGCAGGCCCTGGGGGGGGCTCTCCGGGGAGCTGTTTTTT.

The J gene is TRBJ2-1, the V gene TRBV27; D is ambiguous. Germline values: CDR1 MNHEY, CDR2 SMNVEV (reference sequence). The CDR3 is 14 residues long. V was trimmed by 0 bases and J by 5 bases, leaving 8 bases between them. This CDR3 reads CASSLSLGNNEQFF. The CDR3 DNA follows: TGTGCCAGCAGTTTATCCCTGGGAAACAATGAGCAGTTCTTC.

This clonotype occurred a few times. The J gene is TRBJ2-1, the V gene TRBV7-9, with 11 nucleotides matching TRBD1. CDR3 length equals 15 residues. V dropped 3 bases and J dropped 6; count of bases not matched to a gene: 4. CDR1 is SEHNR and CDR2 is FQNEAQ in the germline V gene (reference sequence). The DNA for the CDR3 is TGTGCCAGCAGCTTTGGACAGGGGGCGAGCAATGAGCAGTTCTTC. Translation: CASSFGQGASNEQFF.

This clonotype was found many times. The chain has TRBV24-1 and TRBJ2-5; TRBD2 agrees at 9 bases. Germline CDR1 reads KGHDR; CDR2 reads SFDVKD. The CDR3 covers 14 residues. Trimming cost V 9 bases and J 5 bases; bases outside gene matches: 9. The CDR3 region is CATDYSGSWETQYF. The CDR3 DNA sequence: TGTGCCACCGATTATAGCGGGAGTTGGGAGACCCAGTACTTC.

This clonotype was seen a handful of times. This sequence joins TRBV5-1 and TRBJ2-5; tentatively, D is TRBD2 (5 bases). Germline CDR1 SGHRS, CDR2 YFSETQ. The CDR3 runs 16 residues. The V and J ends lost 6 bases and 5 bases respectively, with 23 bases between them. The CDR3 DNA reads as TGCGCCAGCAATAAACCGGACGGTGCTACGGGGGAGACCCAGTACTTC. It encodes CASNKPDGATGETQYF. Together with reference TRBV5-1 and TRBJ2-5, the CDR3 gives the full variable domain: KAGVTQTPRYLIKTRGQQVTLSCSPISGHRSVSWYQQTPGQGLQFLFEYFSETQRNKGNFPGRFSGRQFSNSRSEMNVSTLELGDSALYLCASNKPDGATGETQYFGPGTRLLVL.

The sample holds many counts of this clonotype. CDR3 amino acids: CASSLMDRDWTYTEAFF. As DNA, the CDR3 is TGCGCCAGCAGCCTCATGGACAGGGACTGGACCTACACTGAAGCTTTCTTT. This chain connects TRBV5-1 to TRBJ1-1, with 8 bases fitting TRBD1. V gave up 4 bases and J gave up 3 bases; unmatched junction bases: 14. Germline CDR1 is SGHRS and CDR2 is YFSETQ. The CDR3 consists of 17 residues.

This clonotype was counted a few times. This sequence joins TRBV27 and TRBJ2-3; 8 bases line up with TRBD1. The CDR3 is 18 residues long. V was clipped by 6 bases and J by 0 bases; unmatched bases: 14. CDR1 is MNHEY, CDR2 SMNVEV, per germline (reference sequence). The CDR3 sequence is CASSRVALTGGSTDTQYF. The CDR3 nucleotides read TGTGCCAGCAGCCGAGTGGCCCTCACAGGGGGGAGCACAGATACGCAGTATTTT.

This clonotype was detected only a few times. The rearrangement links TRBV27 to TRBJ1-6; TRBD1 aligns across 7 bases. Germline CDR1 reads MNHEY; CDR2 reads SMNVEV (reference sequence). With V trimmed by 7 bases and J by 7 bases, 7 bases remained unmatched. The CDR3 has 14 residues. CDR3 sequence (DNA): TGTGCCAGCACCGCGACAGGGTGGAATTCACCCCTCCACTTT. Protein product: CASTATGWNSPLHF.

The rearrangement links TRBV28 to TRBJ2-5; TRBD2 agrees at 10 bases. From germline, CDR1 is MDHEN and CDR2 SYDVKM. There are 16 residues in the CDR3. Trimming took 5 bases from V and 2 from J; bases not matched to a gene: 8. CDR3 bases: TGTGCCAGCAGTATCCTAGCGGGAGTTATACAAGAGACCCAGTACTTC. As protein: CASSILAGVIQETQYF.

The chain joins TRBV20-1 to TRBJ2-3; 10 bases match TRBD2. Trimming took 4 bases from V and 5 from J; bases not matched to a gene: 9. This CDR3 contains 15 residues. Germline V gene data show CDR1 as DFQATT and CDR2 as SNEGSKA (reference sequence). In DNA form, the CDR3 reads TGCAGTGCTAAACCTGGGACTAGCGCTCTAGATACGCAGTATTTT. Protein sequence: CSAKPGTSALDTQYF.

The chain recombines TRBV27 with TRBJ2-7; D unresolved. The V end lost 4 bases, the J end lost 0 bases, and 7 bases lay between the germline ends. CDR1 is MNHEY and CDR2 is SMNVEV in the germline V gene (reference sequence). The CDR3 length is 13 residues. The CDR3 DNA sequence: TGTGCCAGCAGTTCTTACCTCTCCTACGAGCAGTACTTC. It codes for CASSSYLSYEQYF.

The V call is TRBV27, the J call TRBJ2-1; D gene unclear. Trimming removed 0 bases at V and 5 bases at J, with 8 bases between. The CDR3 runs to 14 residues. The germline V gene encodes CDR1 MNHEY and CDR2 SMNVEV (reference sequence). The CDR3 loop is CASSLSIGNNEQFF. The CDR3 DNA is TGTGCCAGCAGTTTATCGATAGGAAACAATGAGCAGTTCTTC.

This clonotype was detected many times. The chain recombines TRBV6-1 with TRBJ1-6, with D perhaps matching TRBD1 (5 bases). The CDR3 totals 16 residues. Trimming removed 9 bases from V and 8 bases from J, with 23 bases in between. The germline V gene encodes CDR1 MNHNS and CDR2 SASEGT. The CDR3 bases are TGTGCCAGTGGCACCTTCCCACAGGCCCGTCATTCACCCCTCCACTTT. Translating it yields CASGTFPQARHSPLHF.

This clonotype occurred a few times. V gene TRBV7-9 combines with J gene TRBJ2-3, with 8 bases matching TRBD1. With 5 bases clipped from V and 2 bases from J, the junction kept 9 bases outside the gene matches. CDR3 length equals 16 residues. The germline gives CDR1 SEHNR, CDR2 FQNEAQ (reference sequence). This CDR3 reads CASSHRTGPNTDTQYF. CDR3 nucleotides: TGTGCCAGCAGCCACAGGACAGGGCCGAACACAGATACGCAGTATTTT.

There are many counts of this clonotype. The genes are TRBV24-1 and TRBJ2-3, with TRBD2 identical over 10 bases. The ends lost 5 bases at V and 5 bases at J; junction bases unmatched: 6. In germline, CDR1 is KGHDR, CDR2 SFDVKD. The CDR3 loop spans 15 amino acids. The CDR3 region has the DNA TGTGCCACCAGTGTTCCTAGCGGGAGTGTAGATACGCAGTATTTT. Amino acids: CATSVPSGSVDTQYF.

This clonotype has just a few counts. The chain is built from TRBV20-1 and TRBJ2-2; tentative D call: TRBD2 (5 bases). CDR1 is DFQATT and CDR2 is SNEGSKA in the germline V gene (reference sequence). The V end was cut by 0 bases, the J end by 0 bases, with 8 bases between. This CDR3 has 15 amino acids. CDR3 sequence: CSAREERANTGELFF. As DNA, the CDR3 is TGCAGTGCTAGAGAAGAGAGGGCGAACACCGGGGAGCTGTTTTTT.

Many counts were recorded for this clonotype. V gene TRBV10-3 combines with J gene TRBJ1-4; D is uncertain. Germline CDR1 and CDR2: ENHRY and SYGVKD. The CDR3 loop spans 15 amino acids. V was trimmed by 0 bases and J by 8 bases, leaving 13 bases between them. The CDR3 DNA reads as TGTGCCATCAGTGAGTCTGGGCTGACCTTCGAAAAACTGTTTTTT. This sequence encodes CAISESGLTFEKLFF.

CDR3 loop: CASSFTGAADTQYF. As DNA, the CDR3 is TGTGCCAGCAGTTTCACAGGGGCCGCAGATACGCAGTATTTT. This rearrangement joins TRBV27 to TRBJ2-3; TRBD1 matches at 7 bases. Germline lookup yields CDR1 MNHEY and CDR2 SMNVEV (reference sequence). V dropped 3 bases and J dropped 4; count of bases not matched to a gene: 4. The CDR3 spans 14 residues.

V usage is TRBV7-9 and J usage is TRBJ2-5; the D gene is possibly TRBD2 (6 bases). Germline-derived CDR1 and CDR2 are SEHNR and FQNEAQ (reference sequence). Trimming left V 5 bases short and J 2 bases short, with 15 bases between. The CDR3 is 15 amino acids. The CDR3 loop reads CASSPLGGPQETQYF. The CDR3 nucleotides read TGTGCCAGCAGCCCCCTCGGGGGACCTCAAGAGACCCAGTACTTC.

V and J are TRBV6-1 and TRBJ2-1; D gene ambiguous. Trimming shortened V by 5 bases and J by 6 bases, and 17 bases separated the two germline ends. Per germline, CDR1 MNHNS and CDR2 SASEGT. CDR3 size: 15 residues. DNA for the CDR3: TGTGCCAGCAGTCCGACCTCTTATATGTTCAATGAGCAGTTCTTC. It specifies CASSPTSYMFNEQFF.

This clonotype was observed a few times. The genes are TRBV10-3 and TRBJ2-7; 8 bases fit TRBD1. The CDR3 is made up of 13 amino acids. The ends lost 6 bases at V and 3 bases at J; junction bases unmatched: 4. The germline CDR1 and CDR2 sequences are ENHRY and SYGVKD. CDR3 in DNA: TGTGCCATCAGACAGGGGGGAGGCTACGAGCAGTACTTC. It translates to CAIRQGGGYEQYF.

CDR3 amino acids: CASSLHLPGLAGVYEQYF. As DNA, the CDR3 is TGTGCCAGCAGCCTCCATCTCCCCGGACTAGCGGGAGTGTACGAGCAGTACTTC. This sequence joins TRBV4-2 and TRBJ2-7; 13 bases agree with TRBD2. The CDR3 consists of 18 residues. Germline V gene data show CDR1 as LGHNA and CDR2 as YNFKEQ. The J segment lost 4 bases and the V segment lost 4 bases, leaving 13 bases of the junction unmatched.

This chain connects TRBV11-1 to TRBJ2-1; 7 bases fit TRBD2. Trimming took 5 bases from V and 7 from J; bases not matched to a gene: 20. CDR3 length: 18 amino acids. Germline-derived CDR1 and CDR2 are SGHAT and FQDESV (reference sequence). Here the CDR3 DNA reads TGTGCCAGCAGCCAAGCACGAGTAATGGGGGAGGGCCGGAATGAGCAGTTCTTC. It encodes CASSQARVMGEGRNEQFF.

A few counts support this clonotype. The V call is TRBV5-8, the J call TRBJ2-5; the D gene is possibly TRBD1 (5 bases). Between the trimmed V and J ends, which lost 7 bases and 2 bases, there was a span of 12 bases. Germline assignment: CDR1 SGHTS and CDR2 YDEGEE. The CDR3 length is 13 residues. CDR3 loop: CASGRQTQETQYF. CDR3 bases: TGTGCCAGCGGAAGACAGACACAAGAGACCCAGTACTTC.

The chain carries TRBV5-1 and TRBJ2-1; TRBD1 matches at 7 bases. This CDR3 region has 15 residues. CDR1 is SGHRS and CDR2 is YFSETQ in the germline V gene. The ends lost 7 bases at V and 1 base at J; junction bases unmatched: 8. Here the CDR3 DNA reads TGCGCCAGCCAACAGGGGACAGTTTCCTACAATGAGCAGTTCTTC. Encoded protein: CASQQGTVSYNEQFF.